Sequencing of this T cell receptor beta chain was carried out in a study of cytomegalovirus exposure and HLA in healthy donors. The J segment lost 8 bases and the V segment lost 6 bases, leaving 9 bases of the junction unmatched. Germline CDR1 LNHDA, CDR2 SQIVND (reference sequence). CDR3 size: 14 residues. Primers included in the PCR were 60 Vbeta and 13 Jbeta primers. Libraries were prepared by immunoSEQ multiplex PCR; TCRdb keeps only in-frame clonotypes and omits some of them. The sample lists roughly 130,000 clones, approximately 80% seen once, with 1% in the top ten. V gene TRBV19 combines with J gene TRBJ2-1, with 8 positions matching TRBD1. The sequence derives from a man between 35 and 55 years old in good health and CMV-seronegative. Sequencing input: PBMCs. The DNA of the CDR3 is TGTGCCAGTAGGCAAGTATCAGGGGGCGATGAGCAGTTCTTC. Translation gives CASRQVSGGDEQFF.